Listed below are T cell receptor beta chains from one sample, sequenced in a study of metastatic and nonmetastatic thyroid tumors. With MiXCR, TCRdb called clones anew from the PCR reads. The sample holds tens of thousands of clones, about 25% seen once. The sequenced sample consisted of blood. Receptors originate from a female donor with papillary thyroid cancer or a benign thyroid nodule (not recorded which). Some clones in this sample may be carry-over from other donors' samples. CDR3s include the opening cysteine and the closing phenylalanine or tryptophan. Fields, in order: J gene, clone size, V gene, D gene, CDR3 protein, CDR3 DNA. A D gene is named only where the DNA matches it firmly. Rows may omit the clone size; those that give it use once, few, many or a size class.

j_call: TRBJ1-4
clone_size: many
v_call: TRBV9
d_call: TRBD1
cdr3_aa: CASSVRTGTNEKLFF
cdr3_nt: TGTGCCAGCAGCGTGAGGACAGGGACTAATGAAAAACTGTTTTTT

j_call: TRBJ2-3
clone_size: .
v_call: TRBV7-7
d_call: TRBD2
cdr3_aa: CASSFGGSDTQYF
cdr3_nt: TGTGCTAGCAGCTTCGGGGGGTCAGATACGCAGTATTTT

j_call: TRBJ2-2
clone_size: .
v_call: TRBV20-1
d_call: TRBD2
cdr3_aa: CSARDPRLAGNTGELFF
cdr3_nt: TGCAGTGCTAGAGATCCCAGGCTAGCGGGAAACACCGGGGAGCTGTTTTTT

j_call: TRBJ2-1
clone_size: .
v_call: TRBV3-1
d_call: TRBD1
cdr3_aa: CASSPRQGIDEQFF
cdr3_nt: TGTGCCAGCAGCCCCCGACAGGGTATCGATGAGCAGTTCTTC

j_call: TRBJ2-1
clone_size: many
v_call: TRBV11-2
d_call: TRBD2
cdr3_aa: CASSFPTSGRAGEQFF
cdr3_nt: TGTGCCAGCAGCTTCCCGACTAGCGGGAGGGCCGGGGAGCAGTTCTTC

j_call: TRBJ2-3
clone_size: many
v_call: TRBV5-1
d_call: .
cdr3_aa: CASHRTVAETDTQYF
cdr3_nt: TGCGCCAGCCACCGGACCGTCGCCGAGACAGATACGCAGTATTTT

j_call: TRBJ1-2
clone_size: few
v_call: TRBV27
d_call: TRBD1
cdr3_aa: CASSLDRATGYTF
cdr3_nt: TGTGCCAGCAGTCTGGACAGGGCGACGGGCTACACCTTC

j_call: TRBJ1-3
clone_size: few
v_call: TRBV28
d_call: .
cdr3_aa: CASSLLMSSGNTIYF
cdr3_nt: TGTGCCAGCAGTCTTCTCATGAGCTCTGGAAACACCATATATTTT

j_call: TRBJ2-7
clone_size: medium-sized
v_call: TRBV6-1
d_call: TRBD2
cdr3_aa: CASSLGLADYEQYF
cdr3_nt: TGTGCCAGCAGTTTGGGACTAGCGGACTACGAGCAGTACTTC

j_call: TRBJ2-6
clone_size: many
v_call: TRBV29-1
d_call: .
cdr3_aa: CSVAGTSDSGANVLTF
cdr3_nt: TGCAGCGTCGCCGGGACCTCTGACTCTGGGGCCAACGTCCTGACTTTC